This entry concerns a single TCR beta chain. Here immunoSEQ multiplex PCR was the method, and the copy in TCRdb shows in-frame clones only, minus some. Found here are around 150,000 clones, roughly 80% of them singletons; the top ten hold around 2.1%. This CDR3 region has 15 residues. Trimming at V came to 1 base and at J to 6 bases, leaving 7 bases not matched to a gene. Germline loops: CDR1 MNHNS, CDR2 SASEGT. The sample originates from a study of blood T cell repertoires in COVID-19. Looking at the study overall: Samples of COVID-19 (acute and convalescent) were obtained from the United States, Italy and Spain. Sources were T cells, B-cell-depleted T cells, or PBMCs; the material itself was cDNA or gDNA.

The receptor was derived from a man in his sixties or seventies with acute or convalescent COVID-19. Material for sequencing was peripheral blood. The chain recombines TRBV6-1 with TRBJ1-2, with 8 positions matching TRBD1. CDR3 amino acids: CASSEGAGGEDGYTF. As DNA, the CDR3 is TGTGCCAGCAGTGAAGGGGCAGGGGGCGAGGATGGCTACACCTTC.